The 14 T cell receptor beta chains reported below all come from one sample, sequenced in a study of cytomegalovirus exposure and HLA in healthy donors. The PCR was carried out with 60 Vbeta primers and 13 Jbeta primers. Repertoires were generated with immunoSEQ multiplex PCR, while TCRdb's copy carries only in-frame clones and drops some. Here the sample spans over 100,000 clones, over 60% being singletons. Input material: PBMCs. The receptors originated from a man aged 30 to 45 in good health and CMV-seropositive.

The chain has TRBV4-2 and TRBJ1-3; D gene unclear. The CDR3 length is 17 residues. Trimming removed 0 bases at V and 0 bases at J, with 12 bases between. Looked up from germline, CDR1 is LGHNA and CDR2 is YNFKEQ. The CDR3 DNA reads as TGTGCCAGCAGCCAAGATCTGGCCCGCAGCTCTGGAAACACCATATATTTT. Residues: CASSQDLARSSGNTIYF.

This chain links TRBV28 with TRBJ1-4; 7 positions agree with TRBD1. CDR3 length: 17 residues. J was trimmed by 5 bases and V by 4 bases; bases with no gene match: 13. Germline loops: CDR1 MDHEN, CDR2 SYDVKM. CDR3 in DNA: TGTGCCAGCAGTTCCCACCATAACAGGGGTGAAAATGAAAAACTGTTTTTT. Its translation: CASSSHHNRGENEKLFF.

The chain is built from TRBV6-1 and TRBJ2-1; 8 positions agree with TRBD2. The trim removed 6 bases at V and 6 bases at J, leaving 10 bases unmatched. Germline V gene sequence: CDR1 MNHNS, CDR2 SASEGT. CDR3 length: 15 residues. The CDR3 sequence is CASSQPGLGTNEQFF. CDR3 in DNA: TGTGCCAGCAGCCAGCCGGGACTAGGTACCAATGAGCAGTTCTTC.

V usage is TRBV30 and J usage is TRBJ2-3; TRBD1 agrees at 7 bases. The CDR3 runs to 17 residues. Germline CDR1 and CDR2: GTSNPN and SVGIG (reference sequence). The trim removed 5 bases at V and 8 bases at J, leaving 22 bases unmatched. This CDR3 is CAWSLGSRDRGRRTQYF. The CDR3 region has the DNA TGTGCCTGGTCCCTCGGAAGTCGGGACAGAGGCCGGCGTACGCAGTATTTT.

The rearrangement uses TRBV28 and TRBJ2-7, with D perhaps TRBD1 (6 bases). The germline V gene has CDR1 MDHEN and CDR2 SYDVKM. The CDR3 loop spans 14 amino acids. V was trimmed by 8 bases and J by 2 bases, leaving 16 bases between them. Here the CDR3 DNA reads TGTGCCAGCCACGACAGGAACAACGCCTACGAGCAGTACTTC. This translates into CASHDRNNAYEQYF.

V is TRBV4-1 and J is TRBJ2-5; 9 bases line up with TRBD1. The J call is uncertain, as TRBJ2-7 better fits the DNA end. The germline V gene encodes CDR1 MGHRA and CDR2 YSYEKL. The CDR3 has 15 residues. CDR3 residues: CASSRPGQGTYEQYF. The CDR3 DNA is TGCGCCAGCAGCCGACCGGGACAGGGTACCTACGAGCAGTACTTC.

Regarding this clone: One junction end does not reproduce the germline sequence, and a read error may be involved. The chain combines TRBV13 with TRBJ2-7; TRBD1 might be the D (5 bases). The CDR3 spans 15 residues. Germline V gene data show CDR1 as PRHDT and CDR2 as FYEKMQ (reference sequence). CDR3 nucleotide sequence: TGTGCCAGCAGTTTAGGGGCAGACAGAGCCCACGAGCAGTACTTC. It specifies CASSLGADRAHEQYF.

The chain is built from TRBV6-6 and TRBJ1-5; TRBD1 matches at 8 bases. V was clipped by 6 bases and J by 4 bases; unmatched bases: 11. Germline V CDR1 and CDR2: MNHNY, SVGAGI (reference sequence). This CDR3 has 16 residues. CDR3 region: CASRLDRGRANQPQHF. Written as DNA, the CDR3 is TGTGCCAGCAGGTTAGACAGGGGAAGGGCTAATCAGCCCCAGCATTTT.

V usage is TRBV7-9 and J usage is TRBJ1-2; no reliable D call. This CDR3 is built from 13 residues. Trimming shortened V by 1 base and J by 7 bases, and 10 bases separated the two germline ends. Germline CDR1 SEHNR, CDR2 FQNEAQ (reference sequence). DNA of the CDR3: TGTGCCAGCAGCTTAGGGCGCGGAGGTGGCTACACCTTC. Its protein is CASSLGRGGGYTF.

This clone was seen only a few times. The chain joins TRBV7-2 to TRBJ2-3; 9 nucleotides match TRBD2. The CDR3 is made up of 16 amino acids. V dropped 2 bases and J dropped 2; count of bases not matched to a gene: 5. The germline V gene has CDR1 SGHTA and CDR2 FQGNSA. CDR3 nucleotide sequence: TGTGCCAGCAGCTTACAGGCTAGCGGGGACACAGATACGCAGTATTTT. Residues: CASSLQASGDTDTQYF.

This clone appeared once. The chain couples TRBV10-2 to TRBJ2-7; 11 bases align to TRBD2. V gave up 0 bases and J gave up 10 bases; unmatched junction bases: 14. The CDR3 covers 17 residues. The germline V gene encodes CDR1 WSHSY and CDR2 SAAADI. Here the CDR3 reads CASSESPTSGGLREQYF. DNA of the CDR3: TGCGCCAGCAGTGAGTCCCCCACTAGCGGGGGTTTACGAGAACAGTACTTC.

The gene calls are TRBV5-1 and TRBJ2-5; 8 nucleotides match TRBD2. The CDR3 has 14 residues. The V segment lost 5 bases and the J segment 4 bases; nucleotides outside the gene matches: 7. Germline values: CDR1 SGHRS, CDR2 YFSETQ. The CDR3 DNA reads TGCGCCAGCAGTCGTAGCGGGGTTGGAGAGACCCAGTACTTC. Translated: CASSRSGVGETQYF.

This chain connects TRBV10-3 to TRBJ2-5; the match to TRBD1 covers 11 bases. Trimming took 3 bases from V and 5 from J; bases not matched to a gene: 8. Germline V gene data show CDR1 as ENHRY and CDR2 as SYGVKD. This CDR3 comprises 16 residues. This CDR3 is CAISDTRDRGFETQYF. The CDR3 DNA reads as TGTGCCATCAGTGATACCCGGGACAGGGGGTTCGAGACCCAGTACTTC.

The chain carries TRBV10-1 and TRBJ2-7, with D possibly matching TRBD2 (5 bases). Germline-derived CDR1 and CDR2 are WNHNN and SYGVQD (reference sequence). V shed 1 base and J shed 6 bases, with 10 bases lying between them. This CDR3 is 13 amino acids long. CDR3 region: CASSEWGGGEQYF. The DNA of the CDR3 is TGCGCCAGCAGTGAGTGGGGTGGAGGCGAGCAGTACTTC.